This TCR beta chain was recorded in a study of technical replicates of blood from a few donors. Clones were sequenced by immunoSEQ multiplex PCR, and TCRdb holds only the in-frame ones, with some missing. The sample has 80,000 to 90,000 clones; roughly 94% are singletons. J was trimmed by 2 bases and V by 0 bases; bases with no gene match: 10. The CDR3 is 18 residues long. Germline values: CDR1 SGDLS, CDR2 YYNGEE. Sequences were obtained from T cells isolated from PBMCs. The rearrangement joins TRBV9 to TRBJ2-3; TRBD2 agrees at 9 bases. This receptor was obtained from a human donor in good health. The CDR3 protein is CASSVATAQRGVTDTQYF. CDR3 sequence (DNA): TGTGCCAGCAGCGTAGCTACCGCCCAGCGGGGGGTCACAGATACGCAGTATTTT.